This T cell receptor (beta chain) was recorded in a study of shared clonotypes between healthy human individuals. Across the whole study: Donors, aged 18 to 49, were two women and three men.

Worth noting for this clone: Antigen: not known.

Study-wide results and limits: Clonotypes shared by all four donors outscored non-shared clonotypes in generation probability.

Several immunoSEQ 96-well plates shared each subset's DNA, each plate a replicate. Study processing details: Junction-only immunoSEQ sequences carried no quality scores, so filtering differed. TCRdb keeps only in-frame clones here, not all; method: immunoSEQ multiplex PCR. V and J calls and clone size follow that table, whereas D and trimming were derived from the DNA. The repertoire holds around 600,000 clones, with roughly 98% as singletons. Selected positively for CCR7 and CD45RO-negative, naive CD8 cells excluded terminally differentiated effector memory CD45RA+ cells. Germline V lookup: CDR1 MDHEN, CDR2 SYDVKM. This CDR3 is built from 14 residues. V lost 3 bases and J lost 1, with 6 bases in between.

V usage is TRBV28 and J usage is TRBJ2-2, with D possibly being TRBD2 (6 bases). The sample consisted of naive CD8+ T cells sorted from blood. The source is a man aged 25-45 years in good health. CDR3 coding DNA: TGTGCCAGCAGTTTGGAGGGGAACACCGGGGAGCTGTTTTTT. Its translation is CASSLEGNTGELFF.